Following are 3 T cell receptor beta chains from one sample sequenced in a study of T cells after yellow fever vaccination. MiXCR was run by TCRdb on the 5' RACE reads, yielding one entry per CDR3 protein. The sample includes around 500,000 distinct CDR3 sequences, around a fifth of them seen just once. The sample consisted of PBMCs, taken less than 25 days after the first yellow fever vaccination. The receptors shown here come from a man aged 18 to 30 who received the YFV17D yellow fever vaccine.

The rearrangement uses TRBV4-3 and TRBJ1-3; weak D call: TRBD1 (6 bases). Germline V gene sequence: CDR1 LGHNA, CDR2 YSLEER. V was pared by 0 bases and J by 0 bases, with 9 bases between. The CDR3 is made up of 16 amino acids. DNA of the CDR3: TGCGCCAGCAGCCAAGATCGGGGGCGCTCTGGAAACACCATATATTTT. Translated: CASSQDRGRSGNTIYF.

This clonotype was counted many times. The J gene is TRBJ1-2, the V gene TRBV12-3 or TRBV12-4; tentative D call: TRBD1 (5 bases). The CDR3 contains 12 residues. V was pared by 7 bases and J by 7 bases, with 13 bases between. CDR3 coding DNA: TGTGCCAGCACCTCCAGGGTTAGTGGCTACACCTTC. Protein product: CASTSRVSGYTF.

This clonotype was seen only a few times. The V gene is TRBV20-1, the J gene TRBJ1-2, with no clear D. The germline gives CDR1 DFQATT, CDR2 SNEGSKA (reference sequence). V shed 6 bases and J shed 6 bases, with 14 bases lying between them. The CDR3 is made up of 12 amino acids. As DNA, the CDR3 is TGCAGTGCCCTAAGGGAAGTGGATGGCTACACCTTC. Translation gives CSALREVDGYTF.